The clone carrying this TCR beta chain was seen a few times. Its antigen is undetermined. These data are taken from a study of regulatory T cells in long-lasting Graves disease. The study, taken as a whole, reports: The TCR repertoire of persistent Graves' patients was less diverse than that of newly diagnosed ones. Among persistent patients, a larger number of public clonotypes were shared (approximately 3,000) than among newly diagnosed patients (966).

In building TCR beta libraries, iRepertoire HTBI primers were used together with Arm-PCR of CDR3 regions. Methods used by the authors: Taken together, the samples had roughly 56 TRBV and around 14 TRBJ segments identified. TCRdb re-analysed the multiplex PCR reads in MiXCR, keeping a single row per CDR3 protein. TCRdb, rather than the study authors, made the V and J calls. The table includes about 460,000 distinct CDR3 sequences, approximately 23% detected once. Sample time point: persistent/refractory GD, antithyroid drugs over 5 years with positive TRAb. The TCR library used RNA extracted from PBMCs. The V gene's germline CDR1 is MNHNS and CDR2 SASEGT. This CDR3 is built from 13 residues. V was cut by 10 bases and J by 7 bases, with 17 bases left in between.

The genes are TRBV6-1 and TRBJ1-5; D gene ambiguous. The source was peripheral blood mononuclear cells (PBMCs), collected when the disease was refractory, from a patient treated with antithyroid drugs. The TCR was taken from a female donor with Graves disease. Here the CDR3 reads CATSLGSGQPQHF. The DNA for the CDR3 is TGTGCCACCTCCTTGGGCTCAGGCCAGCCCCAGCATTTT.